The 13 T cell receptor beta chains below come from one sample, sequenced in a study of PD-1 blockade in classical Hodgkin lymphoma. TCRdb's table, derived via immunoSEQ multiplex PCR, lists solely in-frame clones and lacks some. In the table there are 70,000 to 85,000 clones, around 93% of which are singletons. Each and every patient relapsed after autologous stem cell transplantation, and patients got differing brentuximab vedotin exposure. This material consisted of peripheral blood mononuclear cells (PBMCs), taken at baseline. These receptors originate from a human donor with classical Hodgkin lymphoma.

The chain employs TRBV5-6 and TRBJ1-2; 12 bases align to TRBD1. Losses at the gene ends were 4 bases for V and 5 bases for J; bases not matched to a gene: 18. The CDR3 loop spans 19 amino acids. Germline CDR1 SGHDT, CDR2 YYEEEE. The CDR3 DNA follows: TGTGCCAGCAGCCACTACGCCGGGACAGGGGGCGAGGGCGATTATGGCTACACCTTC. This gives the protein CASSHYAGTGGEGDYGYTF. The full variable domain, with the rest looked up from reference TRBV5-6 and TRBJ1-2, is DAGVTQSPTHLIKTRGQQVTLRCSPKSGHDTVSWYQQALGQGPQFIFQYYEEEERQRGNFPDRFSGHQFPNYSSELNVNALLLGDSALYLCASSHYAGTGGEGDYGYTFGSGTRLTVV.

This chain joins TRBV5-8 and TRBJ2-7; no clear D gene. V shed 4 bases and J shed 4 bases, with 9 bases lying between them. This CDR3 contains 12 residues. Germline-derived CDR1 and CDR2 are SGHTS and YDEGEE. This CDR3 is CASSPPLYEQYF. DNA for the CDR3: TGTGCCAGCAGCCCTCCCCTTTACGAGCAGTACTTC.

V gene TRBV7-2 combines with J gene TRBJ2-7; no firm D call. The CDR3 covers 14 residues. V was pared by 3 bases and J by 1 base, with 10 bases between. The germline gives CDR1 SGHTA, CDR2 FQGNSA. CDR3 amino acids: CASSFPGPSYEQYF. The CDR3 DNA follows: TGTGCCAGCAGCTTCCCGGGTCCTTCCTACGAGCAGTACTTC.

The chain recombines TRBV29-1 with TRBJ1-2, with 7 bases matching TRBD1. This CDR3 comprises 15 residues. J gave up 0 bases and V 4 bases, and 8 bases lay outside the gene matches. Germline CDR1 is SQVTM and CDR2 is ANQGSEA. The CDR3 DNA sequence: TGCAGCGTTGGTGGCAGGACAGGAGCTAACTATGGCTACACCTTC. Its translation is CSVGGRTGANYGYTF.

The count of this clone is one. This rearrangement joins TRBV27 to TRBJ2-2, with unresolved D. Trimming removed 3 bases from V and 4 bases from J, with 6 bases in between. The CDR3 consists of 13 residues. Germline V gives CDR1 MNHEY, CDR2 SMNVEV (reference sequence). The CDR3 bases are TGTGCCAGCAGTTTTTCTTCCACCGGGGAGCTGTTTTTT. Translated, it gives CASSFSSTGELFF.

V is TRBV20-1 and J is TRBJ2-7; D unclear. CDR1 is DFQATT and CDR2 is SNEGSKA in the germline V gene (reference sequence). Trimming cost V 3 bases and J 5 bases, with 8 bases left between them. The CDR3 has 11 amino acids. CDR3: CSARRANEQYF. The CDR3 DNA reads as TGCAGTGCTAGGCGTGCAAACGAGCAGTACTTC.

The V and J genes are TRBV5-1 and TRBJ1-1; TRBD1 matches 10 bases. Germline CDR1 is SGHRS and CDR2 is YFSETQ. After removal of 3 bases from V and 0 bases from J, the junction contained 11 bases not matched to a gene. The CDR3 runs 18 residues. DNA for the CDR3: TGCGCCAGCAGCTCTCTCGCCGGGACAGGGGCAATGAACACTGAAGCTTTCTTT. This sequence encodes CASSSLAGTGAMNTEAFF.

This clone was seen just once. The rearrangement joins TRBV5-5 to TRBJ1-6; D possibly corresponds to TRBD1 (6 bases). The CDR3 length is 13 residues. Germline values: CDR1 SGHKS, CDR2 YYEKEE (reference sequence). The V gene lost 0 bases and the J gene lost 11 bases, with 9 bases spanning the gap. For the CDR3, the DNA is TGTGCCAGCAGCTTGGGGACAGACACACCCCTCCACTTT. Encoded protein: CASSLGTDTPLHF.

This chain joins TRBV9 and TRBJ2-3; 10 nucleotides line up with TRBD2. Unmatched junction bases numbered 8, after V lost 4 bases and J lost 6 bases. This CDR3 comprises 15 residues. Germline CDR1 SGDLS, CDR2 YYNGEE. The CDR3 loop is CASSPTLAGVDTQYF. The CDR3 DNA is TGTGCCAGCAGCCCCACTCTAGCGGGGGTCGATACGCAGTATTTT.

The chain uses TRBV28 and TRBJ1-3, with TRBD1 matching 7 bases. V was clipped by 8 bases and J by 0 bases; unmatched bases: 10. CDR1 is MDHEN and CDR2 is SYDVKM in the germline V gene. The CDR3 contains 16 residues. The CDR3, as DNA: TGTGCCAGCTTCGAGGGGGCTGGCCTCTCTGGAAACACCATATATTTT. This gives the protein CASFEGAGLSGNTIYF.

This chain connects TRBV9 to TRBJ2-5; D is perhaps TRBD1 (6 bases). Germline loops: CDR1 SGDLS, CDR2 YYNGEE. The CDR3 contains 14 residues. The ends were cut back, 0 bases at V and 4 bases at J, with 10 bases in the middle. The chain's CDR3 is CASSVDGQLETQYF. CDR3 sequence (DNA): TGTGCCAGCAGCGTAGATGGACAGCTAGAGACCCAGTACTTC.

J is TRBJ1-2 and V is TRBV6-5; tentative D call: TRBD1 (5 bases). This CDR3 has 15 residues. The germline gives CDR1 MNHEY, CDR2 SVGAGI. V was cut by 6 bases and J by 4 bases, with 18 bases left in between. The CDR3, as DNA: TGTGCCAGCAGAACTACAGGACCCGCCGCCTATGGCTACACCTTC. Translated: CASRTTGPAAYGYTF.

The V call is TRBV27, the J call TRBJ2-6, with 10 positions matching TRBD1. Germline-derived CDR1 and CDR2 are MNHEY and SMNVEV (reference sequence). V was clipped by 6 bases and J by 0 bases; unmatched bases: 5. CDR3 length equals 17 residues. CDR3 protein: CASSRDRGNSGANVLTF. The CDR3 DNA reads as TGTGCCAGCAGCCGGGACAGGGGAAACTCTGGGGCCAACGTCCTGACTTTC.